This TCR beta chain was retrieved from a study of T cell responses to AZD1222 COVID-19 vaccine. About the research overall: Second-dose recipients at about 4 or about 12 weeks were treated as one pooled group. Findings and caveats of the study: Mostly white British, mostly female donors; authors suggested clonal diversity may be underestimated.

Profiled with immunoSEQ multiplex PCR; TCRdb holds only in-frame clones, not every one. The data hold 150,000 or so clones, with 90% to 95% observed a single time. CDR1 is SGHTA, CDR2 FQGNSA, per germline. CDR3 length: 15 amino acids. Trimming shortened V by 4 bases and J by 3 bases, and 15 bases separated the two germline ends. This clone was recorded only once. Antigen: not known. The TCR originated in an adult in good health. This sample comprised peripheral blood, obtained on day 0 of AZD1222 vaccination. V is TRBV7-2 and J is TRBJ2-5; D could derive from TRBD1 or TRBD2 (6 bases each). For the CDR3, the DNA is TGTGCCAGCAGCTCTCGGGGGCAGGGGAAAGAGACCCAGTACTTC. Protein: CASSSRGQGKETQYF.